The clone carrying this TCR beta chain was observed a handful of times. What it binds is unknown. The data belong to a study of cytomegalovirus exposure and HLA in healthy donors. Broader study findings: Exclusion as indistinguishable affected some V segments, including TRBV6-2 and TRBV6-3. Specificity of a few CMV-associated chains for CMV antigens was verified in vitro. In a later analysis, productive TCRs from donors in an Asian-associated ancestry cluster reportedly carried fewer N-insertions than the cohort mean. Most TCR sequences proved rare, with some public TCRs found in many donors.

The V and J ends lost 5 bases and 5 bases, in that order; junction bases with no gene match: 4. CDR3 length: 13 residues. Germline CDR1 and CDR2: SNHLY and FYNNEI. With 60 Vbeta and 13 Jbeta primers, the PCR was carried out. Sequencing was performed with immunoSEQ multiplex PCR; in TCRdb, only in-frame clones are kept and a portion is missing. The data contain some 130,000 clones, 8.9% of them singletons. V usage is TRBV2 and J usage is TRBJ1-1; 8 nucleotides line up with TRBD1. This receptor was obtained from a woman aged 40 to 49 in good health and CMV-seropositive. What was sequenced was PBMCs. CDR3 amino acids: CASSTDRVTEAFF. Here the CDR3 DNA reads TGTGCCAGCAGTACGGACAGGGTAACTGAAGCTTTCTTT.